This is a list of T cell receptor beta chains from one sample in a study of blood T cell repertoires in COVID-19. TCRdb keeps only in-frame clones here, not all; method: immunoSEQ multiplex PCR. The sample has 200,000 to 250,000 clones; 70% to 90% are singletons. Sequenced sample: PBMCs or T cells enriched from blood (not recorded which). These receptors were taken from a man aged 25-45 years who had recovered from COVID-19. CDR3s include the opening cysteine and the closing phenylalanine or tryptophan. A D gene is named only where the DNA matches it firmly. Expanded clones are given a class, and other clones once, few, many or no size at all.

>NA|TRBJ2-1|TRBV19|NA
CASSRGSAYNEQFF
TGTGCCAGTAGTAGAGGATCAGCCTACAATGAGCAGTTCTTC
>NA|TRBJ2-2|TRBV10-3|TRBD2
CAIRGLAGGTTGELFF
TGTGCCATCAGAGGACTAGCGGGAGGTACAACCGGGGAGCTGTTTTTT
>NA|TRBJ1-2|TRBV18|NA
CASSPWAGVYGYTF
TGTGCCAGCTCACCATGGGCAGGGGTATATGGCTACACCTTC
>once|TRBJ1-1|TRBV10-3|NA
CAISESYTAEAFF
TGTGCCATCAGTGAGTCTTACACAGCCGAAGCTTTCTTT
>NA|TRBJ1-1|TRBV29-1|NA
CSVESPAGMNTEAFF
TGCAGCGTTGAGTCACCGGCAGGGATGAACACTGAAGCTTTCTTT
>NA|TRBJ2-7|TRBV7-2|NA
CASSPMGDGFYEQYF
TGTGCCAGCAGCCCCATGGGAGATGGATTCTACGAGCAGTACTTC
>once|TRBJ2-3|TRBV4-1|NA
CASSPWVQGYTDTQYF
TGCGCCAGCAGCCCCTGGGTTCAGGGGTACACAGATACGCAGTATTTT
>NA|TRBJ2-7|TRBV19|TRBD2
CASSLGLAAFASEQYF
TGTGCCAGTAGTCTGGGACTAGCGGCCTTCGCCTCCGAGCAGTACTTC
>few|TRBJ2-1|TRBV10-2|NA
CASAAQVENEQFF
TGCGCCAGCGCAGCCCAGGTAGAGAATGAGCAGTTCTTC
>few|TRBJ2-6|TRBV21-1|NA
CASTPPRGTGGSGANVLTF
TGTGCCAGCACCCCCCCGAGGGGGACAGGGGGCTCTGGGGCCAACGTCCTGACTTTC
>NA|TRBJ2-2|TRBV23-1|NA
CASSPRFSCEELFF
TGCGCCAGCAGTCCCCGGTTTAGTTGTGAGGAGCTGTTTTTT
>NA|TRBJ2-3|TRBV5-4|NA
CASSSQVPDTQYF
TGTGCCAGCAGCTCCCAGGTCCCAGATACGCAGTATTTT
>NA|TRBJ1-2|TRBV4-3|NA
CASSPLEAGLNGYTF
TGCGCCAGCAGCCCCCTTGAAGCAGGGTTAAATGGCTACACCTTC
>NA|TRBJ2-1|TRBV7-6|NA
CASSPTAVISYNEQFF
TGTGCCAGCAGCCCCACCGCGGTGATCTCCTACAATGAGCAGTTCTTC
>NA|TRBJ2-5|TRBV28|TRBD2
CASSFGGAGQETQYF
TGTGCCAGCAGTTTCGGGGGGGCGGGCCAAGAGACCCAGTACTTC
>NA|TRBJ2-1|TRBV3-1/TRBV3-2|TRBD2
CASSPAGTSGSNEQFF
TGTGCCAGCAGCCCCGCCGGGACTAGCGGAAGCAATGAGCAGTTCTTC
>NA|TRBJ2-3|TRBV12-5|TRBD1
CASARGQGATDTQYF
TGTGCTAGTGCCCGAGGTCAGGGGGCTACAGATACGCAGTATTTT
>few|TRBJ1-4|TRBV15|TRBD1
CATSRDRRGQGLRNEKLFF
TGTGCCACCAGCAGAGATAGGAGGGGACAGGGTCTTAGGAATGAAAAACTGTTTTTT
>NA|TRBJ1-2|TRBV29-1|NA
CSVSDRNYGYTF
TGCAGCGTTTCGGACAGAAACTATGGCTACACCTTC
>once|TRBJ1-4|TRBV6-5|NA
CASSYRGRPNEKLFF
TGTGCCAGCAGTTATAGGGGCAGACCTAATGAAAAACTGTTTTTT
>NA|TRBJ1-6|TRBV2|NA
CASTDNSPLHF
TGTGCCAGCACCGATAATTCACCCCTCCACTTT
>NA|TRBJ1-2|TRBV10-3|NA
CAISQGVADGYTF
TGTGCCATCAGCCAGGGTGTGGCTGATGGCTACACCTTC
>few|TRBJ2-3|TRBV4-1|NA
CASSQLQGNTQYF
TGCGCCAGCAGCCAACTACAGGGAAACACGCAGTATTTT
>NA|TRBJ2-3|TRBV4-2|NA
CASSQDGQGTDTQYF
TGTGCCAGCAGCCAAGATGGGCAGGGCACAGATACGCAGTATTTT
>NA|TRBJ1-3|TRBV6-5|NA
CASSAGGLSTIYF
TGTGCCAGCAGCGCAGGAGGGCTAAGTACCATATATTTT
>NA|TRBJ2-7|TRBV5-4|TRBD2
CASSHGTSGRWEQYF
TGTGCCAGCAGCCATGGGACTAGCGGTCGATGGGAGCAGTACTTC
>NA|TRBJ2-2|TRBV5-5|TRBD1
CASSLSTGATGELFF
TGTGCCAGCAGCTTGAGTACAGGGGCCACCGGGGAGCTGTTTTTT
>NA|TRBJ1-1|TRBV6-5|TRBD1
CASQQGEATEAFF
TGTGCCAGTCAACAGGGGGAAGCGACTGAAGCTTTCTTT